This entry features one TCR beta chain sequence. Its recognized antigen is unknown. No clone much larger than this one lies a single base away; base qualities are absent. These data belong to a study of blood T cell repertoires in COVID-19 (dated by TCRdb to 2020 to 2021). About the full investigation: Collaborator samples came from the United States, Italy and Spain and covered acute and convalescent phases of COVID-19. The prospective study material was composed of cDNA or gDNA derived from T cells, B-cell-depleted T cells, or PBMCs. Where available, HLA class I and class II types were obtained from metadata supplied by the sample provider rather than from assay-based typing. A freely available public database, intended as a resource for researchers studying the immune response to SARS-CoV-2, is where the repertoires were released. Deeply sampled blood TCRbeta repertoires from subjects exposed to, actively infected with, or recovered from COVID-19 were included in the dataset. The sample metadata nearly always contained a de-identified subject ID, COVID-19 status, age in years and sex. The samples were drawn from two sources: the first 160 participants of the ongoing ImmuneRACE study, and fewer than 1,500 subjects contributed by 6 global collaborators.

TCRbeta CDR3 regions were amplified from genomic DNA using the immunoSEQ Assay, a bias-controlled multiplex PCR. The paper's processing steps were these. The number of nucleated cells in each sample was estimated by amplification of reference gene primers within the assay. Sequence reads were collapsed and filtered to measure the absolute abundance of every unique TCRbeta CDR3 rearrangement. Productive Simpson clonality was computed per sample as the square root of Simpson's diversity index over productive rearrangements. Sourced from immuneACCESS, this table was stored by TCRdb with only in-frame sequences that have V and J called. A share of the clones is absent; for the studies checked, an unresolved V gene accounts for under half, and the remainder has no known explanation. V, J and clone size reflect that table, while D and trimming were determined from the DNA. This sample has a few hundred thousand clones in its table, and almost 90% of those were observed once. The ten largest clones represent approximately 15% of the sample.

Participants in the prospective study were enrolled through a virtual design, were aged about 18 to 100 years, and lived in about two dozen United States geographic areas. To assign participants to cohorts, the prospective study relied on clinical history that participants themselves reported in a screening survey and a study questionnaire. Exposed participants had been in contact with someone with a PCR-confirmed or clinician-diagnosed COVID-19 case within 2 weeks of study entry. In the prospective study, whole blood, serum and a nasopharyngeal or oropharyngeal swab were collected from each participant by mobile phlebotomists. Participants in the prospective study had the option to provide additional blood draws and questionnaires over a roughly 2-month period. Before DNA extraction, prospective study blood samples were shipped either frozen or at room temperature. Study-wide conclusions, independent of this receptor: The amount of clinical and demographic metadata varied by source and participant and was provided uncurated.

Including the terminal cysteine and phenylalanine, the CDR3 comprises 17 residues. The sequence is cut down to CDR3 DNA, 51 bases in frame from base 1. In the germline V gene, CDR1 corresponds to SGHTA and CDR2 to FQGNSA. Relative to germline, V is 1 base shorter and J is 0 bases shorter, with 13 bases between their ends. The specimen was PBMCs or T cells enriched from blood (not recorded which). The TCR comes from a man under 40 who had been exposed to COVID-19. Here the chain combines TRBV7-2 and TRBJ1-3; the D segment could be TRBD1, given 5 matching bases. Read as DNA, the sequence is TGTGCCAGCAGCTTAGTCTTCGACAGCATCTCTGGAAACACCATATATTTT. The resulting protein is CASSLVFDSISGNTIYF.